The rows below give T cell receptor beta chains drawn from one sample of a study of T-cell reconstitution after alpha-beta-depleted transplantation in children. TCRdb called the PCR reads again in MiXCR, with one record for every CDR3 protein. The data contain over 45,000 distinct CDR3 sequences, roughly 45% of them singletons. Sequencing used PBMCs, mostly from graft donor cells, obtained 360 days after TCRalphabeta/CD19-depleted stem cell transplant. These receptors came from a male patient between 5 and 17 years old who had a stem cell transplant for acute lymphoblastic leukemia, so the T cells may come from the graft donor. CDR3s include the opening cysteine and the closing phenylalanine or tryptophan. D genes are given only for firm matches. Only part of the rows carry a size: once, few, many, or a class if the clone is expanded.

CDR3nt	CDR3aa	abundance	d_gene	j_gene	v_gene
TGTGCCAGCAGCTCAAAAGCGGGGGCAATCACAGATACGCAGTATTTT	CASSSKAGAITDTQYF	few	TRBD2	TRBJ2-3	TRBV9
TGCAGCGTTGGAGGGCAGGGGGAGGAGTATTTT	CSVGGQGEEYF	NA	NA	TRBJ2-3	TRBV29-1
TGTGCCAGCTCAAGCCAGGGGAACACTGAAGCTTTCTTT	CASSSQGNTEAFF	once	NA	TRBJ1-1	TRBV18
TGCGCCAGCAGCCAACTACAGGTCTACGAGCAGTACTTC	CASSQLQVYEQYF	NA	NA	TRBJ2-7	TRBV4-1
TGTGCCAGCAGTCCCGGACAGGGTTGGAAAAAACTGTTTTTT	CASSPGQGWKKLFF	few	TRBD1	TRBJ1-4	TRBV27
TGTGCCAGCAGCTTAGTGCCGGGCCTCGGAGATGAGCAGTTCTTC	CASSLVPGLGDEQFF	few	NA	TRBJ2-1	TRBV5-5
TGCAGTGCTAGAGATAGCCTCGAGGCAGATACGCAGTATTTT	CSARDSLEADTQYF	NA	NA	TRBJ2-3	TRBV20-1
TGCGCCAGCAGCTTGGGGGACAGCAAAAACATTCAGTACTTC	CASSLGDSKNIQYF	NA	TRBD1	TRBJ2-4	TRBV5-1
TGTGCCAGCATGGCCTCGGGCACAGATACGCAGTATTTT	CASMASGTDTQYF	NA	NA	TRBJ2-3	TRBV7-3
TGCAGTGCTAGAGAGGGGCAGGGGTCAGGGGAGACCCAGTACTTC	CSAREGQGSGETQYF	few	NA	TRBJ2-5	TRBV20-1
TGTGCCAGCAGTGACAAGATTCCGGAGACCCAGTACTTC	CASSDKIPETQYF	once	NA	TRBJ2-5	TRBV25-1
TGTGCCAGCAGTACCGGGACAGCGAACACTGAAGCTTTCTTT	CASSTGTANTEAFF	NA	TRBD1	TRBJ1-1	TRBV27
TGCGCCAGCAGCCAAGCCCTCACGGGGGTGGTCAGTGAAGCTTTCTTT	CASSQALTGVVSEAFF	few	NA	TRBJ1-1	TRBV4-3
TGCAGCGTTGTGGGACAGGCCAACTCCTACGAGCAGTACTTC	CSVVGQANSYEQYF	NA	TRBD1	TRBJ2-7	TRBV29-1
TGCGCCAGCAGCCCGAGAACAACAGATACGCAGTATTTT	CASSPRTTDTQYF	NA	NA	TRBJ2-3	TRBV5-1
TGTGCCAGCAGCTTACAAGGGTACAATGAGCAGTTCTTC	CASSLQGYNEQFF	NA	NA	TRBJ2-1	TRBV11-2
TGTGCCAGCAGCCAAGTCGGAGTCACAGATACGCAGTATTTT	CASSQVGVTDTQYF	NA	NA	TRBJ2-3	TRBV3-1